The 16 T cell receptor beta chains presented below share a single source sample, sequenced in a study of T cells in Graves' hyperthyroidism and ophthalmopathy. Amplification yielded TCR beta CDR3 regions, with RNA transcripts as the source. TCR CDR3 regions were first amplified by RT-PCR with HTBI primers. TCRdb processed the multiplex PCR reads anew with MiXCR; each CDR3 protein has one entry. The table includes roughly 180,000 distinct CDR3 sequences, roughly 9.4% detected once. Sequenced input: blood. The receptors stem from a young woman with Graves' hyperthyroidism that later progressed to Graves' ophthalmopathy.

The chain couples TRBV3-1 to TRBJ2-7; 8 nucleotides agree with TRBD2. Unmatched junction bases numbered 5, after V lost 2 bases and J lost 2 bases. The CDR3 covers 15 residues. CDR1 is LGHDT, CDR2 YNNKEL, per germline (reference sequence). CDR3 in DNA: TGTGCCAGCAGCCAAATCTACGGGGGGGCCTACGAGCAGTACTTC. It is translated as CASSQIYGGAYEQYF.

This clonotype was detected only a few times. The chain carries TRBV6-4 and TRBJ2-2; TRBD2 matches at 12 bases. V shed 6 bases and J 8 bases; nucleotides not matched to a gene: 7. CDR3 length equals 15 residues. The germline gives CDR1 MRHNA, CDR2 SNTAGT. The CDR3: CASRRHGLAGGELFF. DNA for the CDR3: TGTGCCAGCAGGAGGCATGGACTAGCGGGAGGGGAGCTGTTTTTT.

This clonotype was counted a few times. The chain combines TRBV3-1 with TRBJ1-2; D is possibly TRBD1 (5 bases). Germline values: CDR1 LGHDT, CDR2 YNNKEL (reference sequence). V lost 0 bases, J lost 8 bases, and 16 bases lay in between. CDR3 length equals 15 residues. The CDR3 loop is CASSQDFEGLRGYTF. The DNA for the CDR3 is TGTGCCAGCAGCCAAGATTTTGAGGGGCTTCGAGGCTACACCTTC.

The chain couples TRBV24-1 to TRBJ2-5; TRBD2 aligns across 8 bases. Trimming took 9 bases from V and 12 from J; bases not matched to a gene: 8. Per germline, CDR1 KGHDR and CDR2 SFDVKD. The CDR3 is 11 residues long. The chain's CDR3 is CATWTSPGEYF. The CDR3 DNA sequence: TGTGCCACCTGGACTAGCCCGGGGGAGTACTTC.

This clonotype was picked up many times. The rearrangement uses TRBV7-9 and TRBJ2-7; a possible D gene is TRBD2 (7 bases). CDR3 size: 18 residues. Trimming shortened V by 4 bases and J by 4 bases, and 26 bases separated the two germline ends. Germline-derived CDR1 and CDR2 are SEHNR and FQNEAQ (reference sequence). Here the CDR3 reads CASSSFPRRGGKIYEQYF. The CDR3 nucleotides read TGTGCCAGCAGCTCATTCCCGCGAAGGGGGGGGAAAATTTACGAGCAGTACTTC.

This clonotype has at least ten counts. The chain combines TRBV3-1 with TRBJ2-7; a possible D gene is TRBD2 (6 bases). Germline V CDR1 and CDR2: LGHDT, YNNKEL (reference sequence). The CDR3 loop spans 14 amino acids. V was shortened by 2 bases and J by 2 bases, with 10 bases between the two germline ends. The CDR3 bases are TGTGCCAGCAGCCAATTTAGCGGAACCTACGAGCAGTACTTC. As protein: CASSQFSGTYEQYF.

This clonotype was recorded at least ten times. This sequence joins TRBV27 and TRBJ2-2; 9 bases fit TRBD2. The CDR3 is made up of 15 amino acids. With 2 bases clipped from V and 5 bases from J, the junction kept 3 bases outside the gene matches. Germline values: CDR1 MNHEY, CDR2 SMNVEV (reference sequence). CDR3 in amino acids: CASSLKAGGTGELFF. The CDR3, as DNA: TGTGCCAGCAGTTTAAAAGCGGGAGGTACCGGGGAGCTGTTTTTT.

The CDR3 bases are TGTGCCAGCAGTTACTCGGCTGTCCAAGAGACCCAGTACTTC. It encodes CASSYSAVQETQYF. The V gene is TRBV6-2 or TRBV6-3, the J gene TRBJ2-5; D gene ambiguous. The germline V and J ends were trimmed by 0 bases and 1 base, with 6 bases remaining between them. This CDR3 spans 14 amino acids. From germline, CDR1 is MNHEY and CDR2 SVGEGT.

The chain recombines TRBV9 with TRBJ2-1; 8 bases are shared with TRBD1. The CDR3 spans 14 residues. V lost 1 base and J lost 9; bases outside the gene matches: 6. Germline loops: CDR1 SGDLS, CDR2 YYNGEE. The CDR3 coding sequence is TGTGCCAGCAGCGTACTCACAGGGGGAGGTGAGCAGTTCTTC. Amino acids: CASSVLTGGGEQFF.

This clonotype was observed at least ten times. The J gene is TRBJ2-1, the V gene TRBV20-1, with TRBD2 matching 11 bases. Germline values: CDR1 DFQATT, CDR2 SNEGSKA (reference sequence). This CDR3 is built from 13 residues. The ends lost 1 base at V and 11 bases at J; junction bases unmatched: 4. The CDR3 DNA sequence: TGCAGTGCTAGAGGCTCTAGCGGGGGGAAGCAGTTCTTC. It specifies CSARGSSGGKQFF.

This clonotype has at least ten counts. The chain recombines TRBV6-1 with TRBJ2-1; TRBD2 matches 12 bases. The ends lost 4 bases at V and 0 bases at J; junction bases unmatched: 10. The CDR3 has 19 amino acids. Germline values: CDR1 MNHNS, CDR2 SASEGT. Here the CDR3 reads CASSVRLAGVGSSYNEQFF. DNA for the CDR3: TGTGCCAGCAGTGTTCGACTAGCGGGAGTAGGGAGCTCCTACAATGAGCAGTTCTTC.

This clonotype was detected many times. The rearrangement joins TRBV30 to TRBJ2-7; D call uncertain. The V end lost 0 bases, the J end lost 2 bases, and 2 bases lay between the germline ends. This CDR3 comprises 11 residues. CDR1 GTSNPN and CDR2 SVGIG come from the germline V gene (reference sequence). CDR3 nucleotides: TGTGCCTGGAGTGTCGCCTACGAGCAGTACTTC. The encoded protein is CAWSVAYEQYF.

This clonotype was seen repeatedly, ten times or more. The chain employs TRBV7-9 and TRBJ2-5; 12 positions match TRBD1. The germline gives CDR1 SEHNR, CDR2 FQNEAQ (reference sequence). V shed 5 bases and J 4 bases; nucleotides not matched to a gene: 8. The CDR3 has 16 residues. In DNA form, the CDR3 reads TGTGCCAGCAGCGGCCGGGACAGGGGGCGGCGAGAGACCCAGTACTTC. Encoded protein: CASSGRDRGRRETQYF.

The sample holds many counts of this clonotype. The CDR3 region is CAISENRGNTEAFF. DNA for the CDR3: TGTGCCATCAGTGAGAACAGGGGGAACACTGAAGCTTTCTTT. The chain joins TRBV10-3 to TRBJ1-1; 7 bases map to TRBD1. The J segment lost 1 base and the V segment lost 2 bases, leaving 1 base of the junction unmatched. Germline-derived CDR1 and CDR2 are ENHRY and SYGVKD. CDR3 length equals 14 residues.

This clonotype was detected ten times or more. The CDR3 nucleotides read TGTGCCAGCAGCTTTGGAGGGGGTGCTGAAGCTTTCTTT. Its protein is CASSFGGGAEAFF. The chain is built from TRBV7-8 and TRBJ1-1, with D possibly being TRBD1 (6 bases). V was cut by 3 bases and J by 6 bases, with 11 bases left in between. The CDR3 is made up of 13 amino acids. The V gene's germline CDR1 is SGHVS and CDR2 FQNEAQ.

This clonotype was seen at least ten times. This chain links TRBV7-2 with TRBJ1-3; 8 bases line up with TRBD1. Unmatched junction bases numbered 3, after V lost 4 bases and J lost 4 bases. The V gene's germline CDR1 is SGHTA and CDR2 FQGNSA. This CDR3 has 14 residues. The CDR3 here is CASSSWTGGNTIYF. DNA for the CDR3: TGTGCCAGCAGCTCCTGGACAGGGGGAAACACCATATATTTT.